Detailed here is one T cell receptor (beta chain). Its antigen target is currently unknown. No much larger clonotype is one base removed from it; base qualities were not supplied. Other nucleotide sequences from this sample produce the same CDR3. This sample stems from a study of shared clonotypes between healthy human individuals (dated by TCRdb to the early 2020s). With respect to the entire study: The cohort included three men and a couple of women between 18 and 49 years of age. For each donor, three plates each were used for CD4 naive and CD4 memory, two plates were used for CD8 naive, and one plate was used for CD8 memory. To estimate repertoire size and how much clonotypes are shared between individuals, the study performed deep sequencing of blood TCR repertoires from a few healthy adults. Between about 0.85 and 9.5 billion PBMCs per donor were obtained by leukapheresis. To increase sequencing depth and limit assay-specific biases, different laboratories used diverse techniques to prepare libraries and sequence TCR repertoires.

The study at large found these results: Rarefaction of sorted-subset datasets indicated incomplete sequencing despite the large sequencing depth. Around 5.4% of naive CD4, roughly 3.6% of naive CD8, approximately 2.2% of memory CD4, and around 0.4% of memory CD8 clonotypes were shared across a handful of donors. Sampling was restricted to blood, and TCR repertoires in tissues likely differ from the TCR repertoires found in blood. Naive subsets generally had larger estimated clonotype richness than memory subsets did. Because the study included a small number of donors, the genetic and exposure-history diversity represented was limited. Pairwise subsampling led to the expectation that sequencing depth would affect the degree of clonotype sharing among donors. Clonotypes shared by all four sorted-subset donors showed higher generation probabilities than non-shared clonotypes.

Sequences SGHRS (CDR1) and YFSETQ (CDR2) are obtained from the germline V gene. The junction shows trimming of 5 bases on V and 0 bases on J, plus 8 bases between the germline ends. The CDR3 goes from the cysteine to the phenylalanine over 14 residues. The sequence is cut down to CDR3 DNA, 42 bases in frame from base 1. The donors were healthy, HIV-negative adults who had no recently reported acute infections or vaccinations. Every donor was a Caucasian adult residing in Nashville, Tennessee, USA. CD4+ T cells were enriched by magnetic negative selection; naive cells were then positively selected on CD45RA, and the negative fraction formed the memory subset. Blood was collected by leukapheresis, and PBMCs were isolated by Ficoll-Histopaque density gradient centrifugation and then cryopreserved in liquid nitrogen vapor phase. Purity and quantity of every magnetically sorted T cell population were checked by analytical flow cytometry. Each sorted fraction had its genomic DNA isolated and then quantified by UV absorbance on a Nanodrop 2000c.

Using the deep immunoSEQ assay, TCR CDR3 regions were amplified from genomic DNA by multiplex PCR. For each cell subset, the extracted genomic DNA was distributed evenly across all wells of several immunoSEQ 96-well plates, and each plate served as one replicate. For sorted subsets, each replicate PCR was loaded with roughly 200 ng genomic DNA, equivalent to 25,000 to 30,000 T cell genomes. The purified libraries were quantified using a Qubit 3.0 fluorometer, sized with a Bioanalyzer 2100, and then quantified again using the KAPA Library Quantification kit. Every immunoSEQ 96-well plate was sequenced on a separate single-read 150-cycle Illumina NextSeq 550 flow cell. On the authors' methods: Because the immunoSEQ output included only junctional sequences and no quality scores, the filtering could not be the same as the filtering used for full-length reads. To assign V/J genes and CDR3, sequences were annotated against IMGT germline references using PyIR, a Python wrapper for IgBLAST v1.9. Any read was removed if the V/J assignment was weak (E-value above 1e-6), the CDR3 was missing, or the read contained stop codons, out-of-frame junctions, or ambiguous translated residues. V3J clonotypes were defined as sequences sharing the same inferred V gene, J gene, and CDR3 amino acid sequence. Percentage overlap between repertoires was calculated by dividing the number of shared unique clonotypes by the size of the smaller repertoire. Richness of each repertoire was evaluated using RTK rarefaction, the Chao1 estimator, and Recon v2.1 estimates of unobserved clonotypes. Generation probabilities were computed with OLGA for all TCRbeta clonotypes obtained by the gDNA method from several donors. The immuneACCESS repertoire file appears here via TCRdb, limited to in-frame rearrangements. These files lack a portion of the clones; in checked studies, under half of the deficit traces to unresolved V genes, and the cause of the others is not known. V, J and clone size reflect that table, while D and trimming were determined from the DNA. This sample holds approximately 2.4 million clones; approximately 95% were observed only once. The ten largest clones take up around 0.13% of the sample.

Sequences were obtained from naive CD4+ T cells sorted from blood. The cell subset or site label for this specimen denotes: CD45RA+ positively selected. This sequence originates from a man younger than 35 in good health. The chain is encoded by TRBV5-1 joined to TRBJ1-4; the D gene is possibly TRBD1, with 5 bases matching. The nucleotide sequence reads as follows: TGCGCCAGCAGTCAGGGTGCAACTAATGAAAAACTGTTTTTT. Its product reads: CASSQGATNEKLFF.